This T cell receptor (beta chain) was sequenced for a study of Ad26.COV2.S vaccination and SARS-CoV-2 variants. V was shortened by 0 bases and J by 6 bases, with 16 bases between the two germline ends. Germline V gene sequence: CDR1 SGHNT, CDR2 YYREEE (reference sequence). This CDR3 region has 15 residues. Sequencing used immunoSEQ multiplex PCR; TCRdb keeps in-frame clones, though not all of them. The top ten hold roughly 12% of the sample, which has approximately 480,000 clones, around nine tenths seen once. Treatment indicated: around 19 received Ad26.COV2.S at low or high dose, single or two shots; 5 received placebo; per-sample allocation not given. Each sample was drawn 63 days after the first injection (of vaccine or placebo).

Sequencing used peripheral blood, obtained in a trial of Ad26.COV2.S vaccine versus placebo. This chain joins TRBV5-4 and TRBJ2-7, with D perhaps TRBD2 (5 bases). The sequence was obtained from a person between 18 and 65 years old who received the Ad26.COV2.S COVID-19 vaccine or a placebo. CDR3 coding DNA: TGTGCCAGCAGCTTGGGGGCTAGCTTGGGTAGCGAGCAGTACTTC. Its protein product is CASSLGASLGSEQYF.